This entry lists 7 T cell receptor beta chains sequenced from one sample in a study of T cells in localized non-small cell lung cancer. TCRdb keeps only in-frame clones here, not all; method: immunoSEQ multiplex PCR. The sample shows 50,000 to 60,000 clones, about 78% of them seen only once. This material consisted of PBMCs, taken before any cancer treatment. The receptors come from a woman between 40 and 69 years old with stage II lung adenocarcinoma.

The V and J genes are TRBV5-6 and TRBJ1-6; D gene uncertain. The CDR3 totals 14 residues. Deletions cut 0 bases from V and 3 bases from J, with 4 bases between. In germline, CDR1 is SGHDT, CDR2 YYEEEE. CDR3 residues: CASSLERYNSPLHF. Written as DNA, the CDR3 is TGTGCCAGCAGCTTGGAGCGCTATAATTCACCCCTCCACTTT.

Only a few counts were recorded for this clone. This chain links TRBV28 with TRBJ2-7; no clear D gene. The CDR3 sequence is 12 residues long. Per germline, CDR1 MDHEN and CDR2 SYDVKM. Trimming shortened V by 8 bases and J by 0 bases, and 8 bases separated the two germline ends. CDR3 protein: CASRSGSYEQYF. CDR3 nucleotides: TGTGCCAGCCGGTCCGGCTCCTACGAGCAGTACTTC.

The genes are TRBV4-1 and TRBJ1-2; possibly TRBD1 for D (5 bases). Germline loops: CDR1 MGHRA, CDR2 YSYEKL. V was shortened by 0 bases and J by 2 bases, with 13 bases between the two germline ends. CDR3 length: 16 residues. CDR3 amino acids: CASSQDPGDPNYGYTF. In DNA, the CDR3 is TGCGCCAGCAGCCAAGATCCGGGGGATCCAAACTATGGCTACACCTTC.

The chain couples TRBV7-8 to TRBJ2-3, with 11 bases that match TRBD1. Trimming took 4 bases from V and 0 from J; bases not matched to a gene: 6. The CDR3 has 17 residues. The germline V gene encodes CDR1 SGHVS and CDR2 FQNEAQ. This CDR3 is CASSWDGTGGSTDTQYF. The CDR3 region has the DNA TGTGCCAGCAGCTGGGACGGGACAGGGGGTAGCACAGATACGCAGTATTTT.

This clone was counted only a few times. The CDR3 reads CASSPRQGADYGYTF. CDR3 sequence (DNA): TGTGCCAGCTCACCACGACAGGGTGCGGACTATGGCTACACCTTC. The V and J genes are TRBV18 and TRBJ1-2; the match to TRBD1 covers 7 bases. This CDR3 has 15 residues. Looked up from germline, CDR1 is KGHSH and CDR2 is LQKENI. V lost 1 base and J lost 3; bases outside the gene matches: 5.

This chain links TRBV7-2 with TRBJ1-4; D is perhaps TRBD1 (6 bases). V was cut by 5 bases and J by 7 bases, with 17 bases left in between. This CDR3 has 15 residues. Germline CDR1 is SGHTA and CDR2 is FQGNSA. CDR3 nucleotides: TGTGCCAGCAGCGTGACGGGGGGCAGAGGTGAAAAACTGTTTTTT. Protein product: CASSVTGGRGEKLFF.

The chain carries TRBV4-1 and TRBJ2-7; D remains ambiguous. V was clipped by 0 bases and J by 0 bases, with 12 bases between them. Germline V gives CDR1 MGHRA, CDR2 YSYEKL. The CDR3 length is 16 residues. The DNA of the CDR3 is TGCGCCAGCAGCCAAGAAGGTCCGGGTTACTCCTACGAGCAGTACTTC. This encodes CASSQEGPGYSYEQYF.